This T cell receptor (beta chain) was identified during a study of control samples from healthy donors and cancer patients. The count of this clone is one. CDR1 SNHLY and CDR2 FYNNEI come from the germline V gene. V gave up 6 bases and J gave up 2 bases, with 2 bases separating them. This CDR3 is built from 11 residues. Assay: immunoSEQ multiplex PCR; the TCRdb copy retains only in-frame clones and omits some. The repertoire has about 250,000 clones, around 79% of them found once; the top ten carry about an eighth. The rearrangement joins TRBV2 to TRBJ2-1; no clear D gene. Sequences were obtained from PBMCs. This receptor was taken from a woman aged 55-69 years with lung cancer. The CDR3 coding sequence is TGTGCCAGCAGGGCCTACAATGAGCAGTTCTTC. Amino acid sequence: CASRAYNEQFF.